These T cell receptor beta chains were read from a single sample in a study of T-cell reconstitution after alpha-beta-depleted transplantation in children. TCRdb recomputed calls from the PCR reads with MiXCR, one row per CDR3 protein. The sample records 400,000 to 450,000 distinct CDR3 sequences, about 45% being singletons. Sequencing was performed on PBMCs, taken before TCRalphabeta/CD19-depleted stem cell transplant. These receptors were collected from a girl aged 2-10 years with aplastic anemia, due to receive a stem cell transplant. Both conserved end residues are part of each CDR3. D genes are given only for firm matches. The size entry is marked missing in some rows and otherwise reads once, few, many or a size class.

v_call	d_call	j_call	clone_size	cdr3_aa
TRBV6-6	-	TRBJ2-4	-	CASTSGYQYF
TRBV5-1	-	TRBJ2-3	few	CASSSLGADTQYF
TRBV19	TRBD1	TRBJ2-1	few	CASTIHRGVEQFF
TRBV7-2	TRBD2	TRBJ2-1	-	CASSAAGTRASYNEQFF
TRBV29-1	TRBD1	TRBJ2-3	-	CSVRTGADQYF
TRBV7-9	-	TRBJ2-3	many	CASSLISYITDTQYF
TRBV29-1	-	TRBJ2-3	-	CSVGRTDTQYF
TRBV20-1	-	TRBJ2-1	many	CSARDRLEKFF
TRBV12-3/TRBV12-4	TRBD1	TRBJ1-5	few	CASSFTPGQNQPQHF
TRBV30	-	TRBJ2-3	few	CAWSGYAGSDTQYF
TRBV12-3/TRBV12-4	-	TRBJ2-2	many	CASSLGLHTGELFF
TRBV7-9	TRBD2	TRBJ2-7	many	CASSKTGGNYEQYF
TRBV20-1	TRBD1	TRBJ1-3	few	CSAQDRGQGNTIYF
TRBV5-1	TRBD2	TRBJ2-3	few	CASSAGTSKTDTQYF
TRBV29-1	-	TRBJ1-1	-	CSVVSSTEAFF
TRBV29-1	TRBD1	TRBJ1-2	few	CSVEGADNYGYTF
TRBV29-1	TRBD1	TRBJ1-2	-	CSAIQGMGYTF
TRBV15	-	TRBJ2-1	many	CATSRGGGHNEQFF
TRBV19	-	TRBJ1-3	-	CASSTRGNTIYF
TRBV6-5	TRBD1	TRBJ2-1	many	CASSQTGTGYNEQFF
TRBV20-1	-	TRBJ2-7	-	CSGGSYEQYF
TRBV4-1	-	TRBJ2-6	-	CASSQGMGGANVLTF
TRBV6-2/TRBV6-3	TRBD2	TRBJ2-5	-	CASSYGLAGGRETQYF
TRBV27	TRBD1	TRBJ1-5	few	CASSWDRNQPQHF
TRBV20-1	-	TRBJ2-7	-	CSARDLLRLGSYEQYF
TRBV4-1	-	TRBJ1-5	-	CASSQAGYSNQPQHF
TRBV7-9	TRBD2	TRBJ2-1	-	CASSYLAGGAFRDEQFF
TRBV29-1	-	TRBJ1-1	many	CSVEVTEDTEAFF
TRBV28	-	TRBJ2-7	-	CASSRSRRSSYEQYF
TRBV12-3/TRBV12-4	TRBD2	TRBJ2-6	-	CASSTRRLAGGSGANVLTF
TRBV5-1	TRBD1	TRBJ1-4	many	CASSLQGTNEKLFF
TRBV6-1	-	TRBJ2-3	-	CASSPYFVADTQYF
TRBV29-1	TRBD2	TRBJ2-5	-	CSTLSGGGRLGETRYF
TRBV24-1	-	TRBJ2-5	few	CATSDGRGLRETQYF
TRBV7-2	-	TRBJ2-5	few	CASSLVWVQETQYF
TRBV27	TRBD2	TRBJ2-7	-	CASCLAGGPGEQYF
TRBV28	-	TRBJ2-7	many	CASKSPGRLPEDF
TRBV20-1	TRBD2	TRBJ2-1	-	CSARTSAYNEQFF
TRBV14	TRBD2	TRBJ2-6	few	CASSPRGRASGANVLTF
TRBV12-3/TRBV12-4	TRBD2	TRBJ2-7	few	CASSLNLAGEQYF